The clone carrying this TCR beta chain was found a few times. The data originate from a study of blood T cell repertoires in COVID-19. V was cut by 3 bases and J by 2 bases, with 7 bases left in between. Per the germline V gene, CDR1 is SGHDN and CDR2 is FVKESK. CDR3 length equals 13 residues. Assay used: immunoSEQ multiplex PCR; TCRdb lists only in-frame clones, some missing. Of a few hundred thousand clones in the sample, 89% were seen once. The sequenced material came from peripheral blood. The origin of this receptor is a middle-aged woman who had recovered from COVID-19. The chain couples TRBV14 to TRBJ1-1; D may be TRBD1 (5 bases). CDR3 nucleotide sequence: TGTGCCAGCAGCCAGGGGCCCAACACTGAAGCTTTCTTT. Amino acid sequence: CASSQGPNTEAFF.